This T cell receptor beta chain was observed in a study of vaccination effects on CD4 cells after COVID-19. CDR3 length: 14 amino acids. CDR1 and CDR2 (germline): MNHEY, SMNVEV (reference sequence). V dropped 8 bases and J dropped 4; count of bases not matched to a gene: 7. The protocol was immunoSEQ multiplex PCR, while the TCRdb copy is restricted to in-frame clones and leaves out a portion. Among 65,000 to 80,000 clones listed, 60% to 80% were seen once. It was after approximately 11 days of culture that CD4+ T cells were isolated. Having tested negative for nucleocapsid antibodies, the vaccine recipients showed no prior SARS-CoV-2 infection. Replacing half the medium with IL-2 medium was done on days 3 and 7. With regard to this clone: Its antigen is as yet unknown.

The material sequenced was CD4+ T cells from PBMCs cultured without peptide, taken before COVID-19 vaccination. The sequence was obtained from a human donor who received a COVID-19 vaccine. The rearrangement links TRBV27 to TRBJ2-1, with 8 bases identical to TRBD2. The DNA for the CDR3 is TGTGCCAGCTCGACTAGCGCGATTTACAATGAGCAGTTCTTC. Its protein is CASSTSAIYNEQFF.